The 27 T cell receptor beta chains reported below all come from one sample, sequenced in a study of blood T cell repertoires in COVID-19. The repertoire was sequenced with immunoSEQ multiplex PCR; TCRdb's copy has only in-frame clones and lacks some. The sample has about 160,000 clones, approximately 79% seen once; the top ten hold 8.1%. Sequencing used peripheral blood. Receptor source: a woman aged 55-75 years with COVID-19, enrolled during active disease.

The chain carries TRBV29-1 and TRBJ2-3; D unresolved. V was shortened by 1 base and J by 2 bases, with 10 bases between the two germline ends. The germline V gene has CDR1 SQVTM and CDR2 ANQGSEA. CDR3 size: 14 residues. The CDR3 DNA sequence: TGCAGCGTTGAAGGGTCAGGAACCACAGATACGCAGTATTTT. It is translated as CSVEGSGTTDTQYF.

This clone was seen only once. The rearrangement joins TRBV14 to TRBJ1-4; D possibly corresponds to TRBD1 (6 bases). The CDR3 has 15 residues. V shed 0 bases and J shed 7 bases, with 12 bases lying between them. Per germline, CDR1 SGHDN and CDR2 FVKESK. In nucleotides, the CDR3 is TGTGCCAGCAGCCAAGATTCGGGACAAATTGAAAAACTGTTTTTT. It yields the protein CASSQDSGQIEKLFF. Full variable domain (outside the CDR3, taken from reference TRBV14 and TRBJ1-4): EAGVTQFPSHSVIEKGQTVTLRCDPISGHDNLYWYRRVMGKEIKFLLHFVKESKQDESGMPNNRFLAERTGGTYSTLKVQPAELEDSGVYFCASSQDSGQIEKLFFGSGTQLSVL.

V gene TRBV7-3 combines with J gene TRBJ1-6; perhaps TRBD1 as D (5 bases). From germline, CDR1 is SGHTA and CDR2 FQGTGA. V shed 5 bases and J shed 8 bases, with 10 bases lying between them. This CDR3 region has 13 residues. The CDR3 loop reads CASSQDRDSPLHF. Written as DNA, the CDR3 is TGTGCCAGCAGCCAAGACAGAGATTCACCCCTCCACTTT. Variable domain in full (rest from reference TRBV7-3 and TRBJ1-6): GAGVSQTPSNKVTEKGKYVELRCDPISGHTALYWYRQSLGQGPEFLIYFQGTGAADDSGLPNDRFFAVRPEGSVSTLKIQRTERGDSAVYLCASSQDRDSPLHFGNGTRLTVT.

The genes are TRBV7-8 and TRBJ1-1; D remains ambiguous. There are 13 residues in the CDR3. The germline V gene has CDR1 SGHVS and CDR2 FQNEAQ. The ends were cut back, 5 bases at V and 1 base at J, with 8 bases in the middle. The CDR3 bases are TGTGCCAGCAGCCGCTACCAGAACACTGAAGCTTTCTTT. It yields the protein CASSRYQNTEAFF.

For the CDR3, the DNA is TGTGCCAGCAGCTTACCCCCGGGCGGGCGCGGAAACACCATATATTTT. Translating gives CASSLPPGGRGNTIYF. The rearrangement links TRBV7-9 to TRBJ1-3; no clear D gene. The CDR3 extends over 16 amino acids. V was shortened by 2 bases and J by 4 bases, with 15 bases between the two germline ends. The germline V gene has CDR1 SEHNR and CDR2 FQNEAQ (reference sequence).

This chain connects TRBV18 to TRBJ2-1; TRBD2 matches 10 bases. The CDR3 runs 16 residues. Trimming removed 6 bases from V and 4 bases from J; junction bases left unmatched: 9. Germline values: CDR1 KGHSH, CDR2 LQKENI. As DNA, the CDR3 is TGTGCCAGCTCTACCCAGAGCGGGAGGGAATACAATGAGCAGTTCTTC. Its protein is CASSTQSGREYNEQFF. Full variable domain (remainder filled in from reference TRBV18 and TRBJ2-1): NAGVMQNPRHLVRRRGQEARLRCSPMKGHSHVYWYRQLPEEGLKFMVYLQKENIIDESGMPKERFSAEFPKEGPSILRIQQVVRGDSAAYFCASSTQSGREYNEQFFGPGTRLTVL.

The rearrangement links TRBV13 to TRBJ2-5; D is unresolved. CDR3 size: 14 residues. V was cut by 0 bases and J by 5 bases, with 10 bases left in between. The germline CDR1 and CDR2 sequences are PRHDT and FYEKMQ (reference sequence). The CDR3 sequence: CASSLGRKPETQYF. The CDR3 DNA is TGTGCCAGCAGCTTAGGGCGAAAACCGGAGACCCAGTACTTC. Drawing the rest from reference TRBV13 and TRBJ2-5, the complete variable domain is AAGVIQSPRHLIKEKRETATLKCYPIPRHDTVYWYQQGPGQDPQFLISFYEKMQSDKGSIPDRFSAQQFSDYHSELNMSSLELGDSALYFCASSLGRKPETQYFGPGTRLLVL.

This chain connects TRBV5-5 to TRBJ2-7, with D possibly matching TRBD1 (5 bases). The CDR3 length is 15 residues. In germline, CDR1 is SGHKS, CDR2 YYEKEE (reference sequence). V lost 3 bases and J lost 0, with 13 bases in between. The CDR3 sequence: CASSSTTGNSYEQYV. As DNA, the CDR3 is TGTGCCAGCAGCTCAACTACAGGAAACTCCTACGAGCAGTACGTC.

The DNA of the CDR3 is TGTGCCAGCAGTAGGGGAAGGTCCTACGAGCAGTACTTC. Translated, it gives CASSRGRSYEQYF. The chain uses TRBV7-3 and TRBJ2-7, with D possibly matching TRBD1 (5 bases). The CDR3 extends over 13 amino acids. V lost 6 bases and J lost 1, with 10 bases in between. Per germline, CDR1 SGHTA and CDR2 FQGTGA.

On this clone itself: The same CDR3 also results from other DNA sequences found in this sample. Here the CDR3 reads CASSGDRGQETQYF. The CDR3 nucleotides read TGTGCCAGCAGTGGAGACAGGGGACAAGAGACCCAGTACTTC. The rearrangement links TRBV2 to TRBJ2-5; 8 nucleotides match TRBD1. The CDR3 extends over 14 amino acids. The J segment lost 2 bases and the V segment lost 4 bases, leaving 3 bases of the junction unmatched. The germline gives CDR1 SNHLY, CDR2 FYNNEI.

The V call is TRBV18, the J call TRBJ1-2; 10 nucleotides match TRBD1. The CDR3 spans 15 residues. Looked up from germline, CDR1 is KGHSH and CDR2 is LQKENI. V shed 2 bases, J shed 4 bases, and the junction held 4 bases outside the gene matches. In DNA, the CDR3 is TGTGCCAGCTCACCAGACAGGGGGCTCGGCTATGGCTACACCTTC. This sequence encodes CASSPDRGLGYGYTF.

V usage is TRBV7-6 and J usage is TRBJ1-2; a possible D gene is TRBD1 (6 bases). The V gene lost 5 bases and the J gene lost 6 bases, with 10 bases spanning the gap. The germline CDR1 and CDR2 sequences are SGHVS and FNYEAQ. The CDR3 runs to 12 residues. The CDR3 spells CASSDQGNGYTF. The CDR3 DNA reads as TGTGCCAGCAGCGATCAGGGGAATGGCTACACCTTC.

This chain joins TRBV27 and TRBJ2-5; 10 bases are a match to TRBD1. This CDR3 is built from 15 residues. Germline CDR1 MNHEY, CDR2 SMNVEV (reference sequence). V dropped 8 bases and J dropped 3; count of bases not matched to a gene: 9. The CDR3 region has the DNA TGTGCCAGCGGGGATGGGACAGGGGAGGAAGAGACCCAGTACTTC. Protein product: CASGDGTGEEETQYF.

This clone was counted at least ten times. The V and J genes are TRBV3-1 (or the pseudogene TRBV3-2) and TRBJ1-2; D not resolved. Germline V gene lookup returns CDR1 LGHDT and CDR2 YNNKEL (reference sequence). V was cut by 5 bases and J by 9 bases, with 16 bases left in between. This CDR3 spans 13 amino acids. The CDR3 DNA is TGTGCCAGCAGCTCAGACCAGGCGGGAAGCTACACCTTC. This encodes CASSSDQAGSYTF.

This clone was recorded a few times. Other DNA variants within this sample encode the same CDR3. The V and J genes are TRBV7-6 and TRBJ2-3, with 8 bases that match TRBD2. Germline CDR1 reads SGHVS; CDR2 reads FNYEAQ. The junction had 8 bases not matched to a gene; V was cut back by 5 bases and J by 1 base. This CDR3 spans 16 amino acids. The CDR3 sequence: CASSPLSAGGTDTQYF. The CDR3 DNA is TGTGCCAGCAGCCCTCTATCAGCGGGGGGCACAGATACGCAGTATTTT.

This rearrangement joins TRBV9 to TRBJ2-1, with D possibly being TRBD2 (6 bases). The V and J ends lost 0 bases and 1 base respectively, with 8 bases between them. The CDR3 sequence is 15 residues long. Germline lookup yields CDR1 SGDLS and CDR2 YYNGEE. The CDR3 region has the DNA TGTGCCAGCAGCGTAGACGCGGGGTCCTACAATGAGCAGTTCTTC. It codes for CASSVDAGSYNEQFF.

V is TRBV5-1 and J is TRBJ2-5; 16 bases are a match to TRBD2. This CDR3 has 17 residues. V gave up 4 bases and J gave up 4 bases; unmatched junction bases: 7. Germline V gene data show CDR1 as SGHRS and CDR2 as YFSETQ. CDR3 sequence (DNA): TGCGCCAGCAGCCCGGGACTAGCGGGGGGGCAGGGAGAGACCCAGTACTTC. Amino acids: CASSPGLAGGQGETQYF. The entire variable domain, with the rest obtained from reference TRBV5-1 and TRBJ2-5, is as follows: KAGVTQTPRYLIKTRGQQVTLSCSPISGHRSVSWYQQTPGQGLQFLFEYFSETQRNKGNFPGRFSGRQFSNSRSEMNVSTLELGDSALYLCASSPGLAGGQGETQYFGPGTRLLVL.

This clone occurred once. This rearrangement joins TRBV6-6 to TRBJ2-2; 12 positions agree with TRBD2. After removal of 4 bases from V and 7 bases from J, the junction contained 7 bases not matched to a gene. The CDR3 covers 16 residues. In germline, CDR1 is MNHNY, CDR2 SVGAGI (reference sequence). The CDR3 region has the DNA TGTGCCAGCAGTTCCGCCCTAGCGGGGGGGATCGGGGAGCTGTTTTTT. Translated, it gives CASSSALAGGIGELFF.

In DNA form, the CDR3 reads TGTGCCAGCAGTCAGGTGGGCAGGGAAGCTTTCTTT. Protein product: CASSQVGREAFF. This chain joins TRBV2 and TRBJ1-1; D remains ambiguous. The CDR3 extends over 12 amino acids. The V end was cut by 5 bases, the J end by 8 bases, with 12 bases between. From germline, CDR1 is SNHLY and CDR2 FYNNEI.

This clone was seen a few times. This chain uses TRBV28 with TRBJ2-5, with 9 bases lining up with TRBD2. J gave up 2 bases and V 6 bases, and 7 bases lay outside the gene matches. Germline lookup yields CDR1 MDHEN and CDR2 SYDVKM. The CDR3 has 15 amino acids. CDR3 DNA: TGTGCCAGCAGCGCTAGCGGGGCGAAACAAGAGACCCAGTACTTC. Residues: CASSASGAKQETQYF.

The chain employs TRBV28 and TRBJ1-2; 10 bases align to TRBD1. This CDR3 comprises 17 residues. Germline V CDR1 and CDR2: MDHEN, SYDVKM. The J segment lost 4 bases and the V segment lost 6 bases, leaving 14 bases of the junction unmatched. For the CDR3, the DNA is TGTGCCAGCAGCTCCCCGGGACAGGGGCCTCCCGTCTATGGCTACACCTTC. It codes for CASSSPGQGPPVYGYTF.

The CDR3 coding sequence is TGTGCCAGCAGCGTAGTTGGTCCCCATCGGAGCCGCATTTACGAGCAGTACTTC. Its translation: CASSVVGPHRSRIYEQYF. The chain employs TRBV21-1 and TRBJ2-7; the table assigns TRBD2, which was not confirmed against the DNA. TRBV21-1 is termed a pseudogene. The CDR3 runs 18 residues.

The gene calls are TRBV5-1 and TRBJ1-1; D gene uncertain. The germline V and J ends were trimmed by 5 bases and 4 bases, with 12 bases remaining between them. The CDR3 sequence is 13 residues long. The germline CDR1 and CDR2 sequences are SGHRS and YFSETQ. The CDR3 region is CASSPSGFTEAFF. CDR3 DNA sequence: TGCGCCAGCAGTCCTTCGGGATTCACTGAAGCTTTCTTT.

The rearrangement uses TRBV5-1 and TRBJ1-5; D possibly corresponds to TRBD1 (5 bases). CDR3 length: 15 amino acids. The germline V gene encodes CDR1 SGHRS and CDR2 YFSETQ. With 0 bases removed from V and 1 base from J, the gap between germline ends came to 8 bases. CDR3 loop: CASSLAGGSNQPQHF. DNA of the CDR3: TGCGCCAGCAGCTTGGCCGGGGGAAGCAATCAGCCCCAGCATTTT.

This clone has just one count. The V and J genes are TRBV7-9 and TRBJ2-1; TRBD1 matches at 7 bases. Trimming removed 5 bases from V and 7 bases from J; junction bases left unmatched: 8. The CDR3 has 14 amino acids. Germline CDR1 and CDR2: SEHNR and FQNEAQ (reference sequence). This CDR3 is CASSLSGTENEQFF. CDR3 nucleotides: TGTGCCAGCAGCCTCTCGGGGACAGAGAATGAGCAGTTCTTC.

This chain uses TRBV5-4 with TRBJ1-5; 8 bases fit TRBD1. CDR3 length: 13 residues. CDR1 is SGHNT and CDR2 is YYREEE in the germline V gene (reference sequence). The V and J ends lost 2 bases and 13 bases, in that order; junction bases with no gene match: 8. The CDR3 loop is CASSFGPDRVQHF. CDR3 DNA sequence: TGTGCCAGCAGCTTTGGGCCGGACAGGGTTCAGCATTTT.

This chain uses TRBV4-1 with TRBJ2-1; TRBD2 aligns across 12 bases. CDR3 length: 15 residues. Germline CDR1 is MGHRA and CDR2 is YSYEKL. Germline trimming cut 4 bases from V and 6 bases from J; bases unmatched to any gene: 4. CDR3 nucleotides: TGCGCCAGCAGCCCGACTAGCGGGGGCCGCAATGAGCAGTTCTTC. This encodes CASSPTSGGRNEQFF.